This TCR beta chain was sequenced for a study of OX40 agonist ivuxolimab in advanced cancers. Study information: Patients assigned to dose escalation were diagnosed with hepatocellular carcinoma, melanoma, renal cell or head and neck cancer. Of mixed ages from about 23 to 79 and averaging approximately 60 years, the group was 65% to 85% male.

From germline, CDR1 is SGHDT and CDR2 YYEEEE. Trimming removed 3 bases from V and 1 base from J, with 9 bases in between. The CDR3 runs 14 residues. TCRdb's table, derived via immunoSEQ multiplex PCR, lists solely in-frame clones and lacks some. The data hold 25,000 to 30,000 clones, with roughly three quarters observed a single time. The receptor was derived from an adult with an advanced solid tumor such as melanoma, head and neck, liver or kidney cancer. The chain uses TRBV5-6 and TRBJ2-3, with D unclear. Source: CD4+ or CD8+ T cells sorted from blood, taken in a trial of the OX40 agonist ivuxolimab. In DNA form, the CDR3 reads TGTGCCAGCAGCTACGGTGGCGGCACAGATACGCAGTATTTT. This gives the protein CASSYGGGTDTQYF.